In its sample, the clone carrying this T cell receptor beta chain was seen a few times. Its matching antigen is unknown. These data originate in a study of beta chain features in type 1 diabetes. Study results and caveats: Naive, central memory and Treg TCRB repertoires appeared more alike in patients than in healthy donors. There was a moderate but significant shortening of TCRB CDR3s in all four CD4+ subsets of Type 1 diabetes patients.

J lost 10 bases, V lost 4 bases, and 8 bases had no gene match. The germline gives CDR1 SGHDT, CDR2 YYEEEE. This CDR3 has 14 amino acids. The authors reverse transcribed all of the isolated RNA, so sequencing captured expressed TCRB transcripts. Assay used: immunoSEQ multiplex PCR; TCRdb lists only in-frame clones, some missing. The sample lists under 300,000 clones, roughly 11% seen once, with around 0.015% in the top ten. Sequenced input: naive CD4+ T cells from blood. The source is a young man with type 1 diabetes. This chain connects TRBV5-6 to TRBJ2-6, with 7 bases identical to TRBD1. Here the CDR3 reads CASSLQGVSNVLTF. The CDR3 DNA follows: TGTGCCAGCAGCCTGCAGGGGGTTTCAAACGTCCTGACTTTC.